A single sample gave rise to the 7 T cell receptor beta chains below, sequenced in a study of spatial heterogeneity in lung cancer. As for time point: sample taken at primary tumor resection. TCRdb fed the 5' RACE reads into MiXCR, producing one record per CDR3 protein. In the table there are roughly 80,000 distinct CDR3 sequences, 8% of which are singletons. The specimen comprised PBMCs, sampled at surgery. The receptors come from a male donor with early-stage non-small cell lung cancer.

This clonotype was observed at least ten times. The V and J genes are TRBV5-1 and TRBJ2-1; tentative D call: TRBD2 (5 bases). V shed 3 bases and J shed 4 bases, with 5 bases lying between them. This CDR3 spans 12 amino acids. The germline V gene has CDR1 SGHRS and CDR2 YFSETQ. Here the CDR3 reads CASSSGYNEQFF. The CDR3 nucleotides read TGCGCCAGCAGCTCGGGATACAATGAGCAGTTCTTC.

This clonotype was counted at least ten times. The V gene is TRBV12-3 or TRBV12-4, the J gene TRBJ1-2; the D gene is possibly TRBD1 (5 bases). The CDR3 contains 14 residues. Trimming shortened V by 6 bases and J by 4 bases, and 15 bases separated the two germline ends. CDR3 protein: CASSPGGGTYGYTF. In DNA, the CDR3 is TGTGCCAGCAGCCCTGGTGGCGGGACCTATGGCTACACCTTC.

This clonotype was recorded a few times. This chain links TRBV7-2 with TRBJ1-5; no firm D call. Trimming pared 5 bases from V and 1 base from J, leaving 3 bases between. This CDR3 comprises 12 residues. The germline gives CDR1 SGHTA, CDR2 FQGNSA. CDR3 region: CASSASNQPQHF. CDR3 coding DNA: TGTGCCAGCAGCGCGAGCAATCAGCCCCAGCATTTT.

There are many counts of this clonotype. The CDR3 nucleotides are TGTGCCAGCAGCTTTTCGGGACAGCCCTATGGCTACACCTTC. Protein product: CASSFSGQPYGYTF. The chain recombines TRBV5-4 with TRBJ1-2; 7 bases are shared with TRBD1. Trimming took 2 bases from V and 4 from J; bases not matched to a gene: 5. The CDR3 loop spans 14 amino acids. The V gene's germline CDR1 is SGHNT and CDR2 YYREEE (reference sequence).

Many counts were recorded for this clonotype. J is TRBJ1-5 and V is TRBV6-2 or TRBV6-3; D not certain. The CDR3 sequence is 12 residues long. Germline V CDR1 and CDR2: MNHEY, SVGEGT. Trimming took off 5 bases at V and 5 bases at J, with 7 bases between the two ends. In DNA form, the CDR3 reads TGTGCCAGCAGTCCGCCCTATCAGCCCCAGCATTTT. Its protein is CASSPPYQPQHF.

This chain links TRBV14 with TRBJ2-3, with unresolved D. Germline CDR1 and CDR2: SGHDN and FVKESK. This CDR3 has 17 amino acids. Trimming removed 0 bases at V and 0 bases at J, with 13 bases between. The CDR3 here is CASSQDAAGTSTDTQYF. As DNA, the CDR3 is TGTGCCAGCAGCCAAGACGCAGCCGGAACTAGCACAGATACGCAGTATTTT. Full variable domain (outside the CDR3, taken from reference TRBV14 and TRBJ2-3): EAGVTQFPSHSVIEKGQTVTLRCDPISGHDNLYWYRRVMGKEIKFLLHFVKESKQDESGMPNNRFLAERTGGTYSTLKVQPAELEDSGVYFCASSQDAAGTSTDTQYFGPGTRLTVL.

V usage is TRBV12-3 or TRBV12-4 and J usage is TRBJ2-6; 11 bases line up with TRBD1. CDR3 length: 17 residues. Unmatched junction bases numbered 4, after V lost 3 bases and J lost 3 bases. CDR3 region: CASSFGQGALGANVLTF. The DNA of the CDR3 is TGTGCCAGCAGTTTCGGACAGGGGGCGCTTGGGGCCAACGTCCTGACTTTC.